A single sample is the source of the 26 T cell receptor beta chains below, sequenced in a study of T cell responses to AZD1222 COVID-19 vaccine. TCRdb keeps only in-frame clones here, not all; method: immunoSEQ multiplex PCR. The repertoire holds 95,000 to 110,000 clones, with 90% to 95% as singletons. The material sequenced was peripheral blood, taken 28 days after the second AZD1222 dose. These receptors all come from an adult who received the AZD1222 COVID-19 vaccine.

This chain uses TRBV10-1 with TRBJ1-1, with D hard to call. The CDR3 extends over 14 amino acids. V gave up 2 bases and J gave up 0 bases, with 7 bases separating them. Germline V gene sequence: CDR1 WNHNN, CDR2 SYGVQD (reference sequence). The CDR3: CASSEKIMNTEAFF. As DNA, the CDR3 is TGCGCCAGCAGTGAGAAGATAATGAACACTGAAGCTTTCTTT.

The chain uses TRBV7-8 and TRBJ2-1; D gene ambiguous. Germline V lookup: CDR1 SGHVS, CDR2 FQNEAQ. The CDR3 has 13 amino acids. V was cut by 2 bases and J by 6 bases, with 8 bases left in between. CDR3 coding DNA: TGTGCCAGCAGCTTAAGTCGGCTCAATGAGCAGTTCTTC. Its translation: CASSLSRLNEQFF.

This chain joins TRBV28 and TRBJ2-5; 7 bases agree with TRBD1. The length of the CDR3 is 15 residues. Germline V gives CDR1 MDHEN, CDR2 SYDVKM. J gave up 4 bases and V 1 base, and 6 bases lay outside the gene matches. CDR3 DNA sequence: TGTGCCAGCAGTTTATACTCCAGGGGGAGAGAGACCCAGTACTTC. Translated, it gives CASSLYSRGRETQYF.

V and J are TRBV28 and TRBJ1-2; TRBD1 might be the D (5 bases). Between the trimmed V and J ends, which lost 4 bases and 7 bases, there was a span of 10 bases. The CDR3 contains 12 residues. The germline gives CDR1 MDHEN, CDR2 SYDVKM. CDR3 residues: CASSSGSRGYTF. In nucleotides, the CDR3 is TGTGCCAGCAGTTCAGGGAGTCGTGGCTACACCTTC.

The chain uses TRBV5-4 and TRBJ1-1, with TRBD1 matching over 10 bases. CDR3 length equals 15 residues. V lost 2 bases to trimming and J lost 3 bases; unmatched junction nucleotides: 4. Germline CDR1 SGHNT, CDR2 YYREEE (reference sequence). The CDR3 loop is CASSFGGQGYTEAFF. For the CDR3, the DNA is TGTGCCAGCAGCTTTGGGGGACAGGGGTACACTGAAGCTTTCTTT.

The gene calls are TRBV28 and TRBJ2-7; D is ambiguous. Trimming stripped 2 bases from V and 4 bases from J, with 15 bases between. The CDR3 covers 15 residues. Germline CDR1 is MDHEN and CDR2 is SYDVKM. The CDR3 region is CASSLGSRQFYEQYF. CDR3 DNA sequence: TGTGCCAGCAGTTTAGGGTCCCGGCAGTTTTACGAGCAGTACTTC.

The genes are TRBV6-6 and TRBJ1-3; D remains unclear. V was pared by 0 bases and J by 0 bases, with 6 bases between. Germline V gives CDR1 MNHNY, CDR2 SVGAGI (reference sequence). The CDR3 has 15 residues. The CDR3 region has the DNA TGTGCCAGCAGTTACTCGGAAGCCTCTGGAAACACCATATATTTT. This sequence encodes CASSYSEASGNTIYF.

The rearrangement uses TRBV5-5 and TRBJ2-4; TRBD1 matches at 7 bases. V lost 1 base to trimming and J lost 6 bases; unmatched junction nucleotides: 1. CDR3 length: 13 residues. CDR1 and CDR2 (germline): SGHKS, YYEKEE (reference sequence). CDR3 sequence reads: CASSLRTGNIQYF. The CDR3 DNA reads as TGTGCCAGCAGCTTGCGGACAGGAAACATTCAGTACTTC. The full variable domain, its missing parts supplied by reference TRBV5-5 and TRBJ2-4, is DAGVTQSPTHLIKTRGQQVTLRCSPISGHKSVSWYQQVLGQGPQFIFQYYEKEERGRGNFPDRFSARQFPNYSSELNVNALLLGDSALYLCASSLRTGNIQYFGAGTRLSVL.

V usage is TRBV5-1 and J usage is TRBJ2-5; a weak D match, TRBD2 (5 bases). This CDR3 contains 16 residues. V was clipped by 2 bases and J by 2 bases, with 16 bases between them. Germline assignment: CDR1 SGHRS and CDR2 YFSETQ. The CDR3 DNA follows: TGCGCCAGCAGCTTATATTTGGGATCGGGGCAAGAGACCCAGTACTTC. This encodes CASSLYLGSGQETQYF.

This clone was seen more than once but under ten times. This chain connects TRBV6-5 to TRBJ1-3; no clear D gene. CDR1 and CDR2 from the germline V gene are MNHEY and SVGAGI. V was shortened by 0 bases and J by 0 bases, with 9 bases between the two germline ends. The CDR3 has 16 amino acids. The CDR3 DNA follows: TGTGCCAGCAGTTACTCATCCAGTAGCTCTGGAAACACCATATATTTT. Amino acids: CASSYSSSSSGNTIYF.

The V and J genes are TRBV11-2 and TRBJ2-1; D possibly corresponds to TRBD1 (8 bases). Germline CDR1 is SGHAT and CDR2 is FQNNGV. The V gene lost 5 bases and the J gene lost 8 bases, with 22 bases spanning the gap. CDR3 length equals 16 residues. The CDR3 region has the DNA TGTGCCAGCAGCACACCGCAGGGGGCGGGGGCGGATGAGCAGTTCTTC. This encodes CASSTPQGAGADEQFF.

The chain links TRBV4-3 to TRBJ2-1; no clear D gene. The CDR3 sequence is 11 residues long. V was shortened by 6 bases and J by 3 bases, with 3 bases between the two germline ends. Germline V CDR1 and CDR2: LGHNA, YSLEER. CDR3 loop: CASRSYNEQFF. The CDR3, as DNA: TGCGCCAGCAGAAGCTACAATGAGCAGTTCTTC.

V usage is TRBV28 and J usage is TRBJ1-4; unclear D gene. The CDR3 is made up of 16 amino acids. V was shortened by 3 bases and J by 1 base, with 12 bases between the two germline ends. CDR1 MDHEN and CDR2 SYDVKM come from the germline V gene. The CDR3 loop is CASSFPPSGTNEKLFF. The CDR3 region has the DNA TGTGCCAGCAGTTTCCCGCCCAGCGGAACTAATGAAAAACTGTTTTTT. The complete variable domain, with remaining parts taken from reference TRBV28 and TRBJ1-4, reads DVKVTQSSRYLVKRTGEKVFLECVQDMDHENMFWYRQDPGLGLRLIYFSYDVKMKEKGDIPEGYSVSREKKERFSLILESASTNQTSMYLCASSFPPSGTNEKLFFGSGTQLSVL.

J is TRBJ1-6 and V is TRBV2, with D possibly matching TRBD1 (6 bases). The CDR3 totals 16 residues. The germline V gene encodes CDR1 SNHLY and CDR2 FYNNEI. V was shortened by 8 bases and J by 4 bases, with 18 bases between the two germline ends. CDR3 sequence: CASGDDRTVYNSPLHF. CDR3 nucleotides: TGTGCCAGCGGGGATGACCGGACAGTTTATAATTCACCCCTCCACTTT.

J is TRBJ1-1 and V is TRBV7-8; D might be TRBD1 (6 bases). This CDR3 has 16 amino acids. The germline V and J ends were trimmed by 3 bases and 5 bases, with 19 bases remaining between them. Germline loops: CDR1 SGHVS, CDR2 FQNEAQ. DNA of the CDR3: TGTGCCAGCAGCTTCCGAGTAGGGGGAGGAGGTACTGAAGCTTTCTTT. It is translated as CASSFRVGGGGTEAFF.

This clone has a single count. The chain uses TRBV12-3 or TRBV12-4 and TRBJ2-7; D call uncertain. The CDR3 covers 13 residues. V was pared by 3 bases and J by 10 bases, with 16 bases between. CDR3 sequence: CASSFVVDAPQYF. The CDR3 bases are TGTGCCAGCAGTTTTGTGGTGGACGCTCCCCAGTACTTC.

V usage is TRBV18 and J usage is TRBJ2-2, with a possible D match to TRBD2 (6 bases). This CDR3 spans 13 amino acids. CDR1 and CDR2 from the germline V gene are KGHSH and LQKENI. V gave up 3 bases and J gave up 7 bases, with 9 bases separating them. CDR3 region: CASSPTSYGELFF. Here the CDR3 DNA reads TGTGCCAGCTCACCTACTAGCTACGGGGAGCTGTTTTTT.

The DNA for the CDR3 is TGTGCCACCAGCTCCGAGGGGGGCGACTATGGCTACACCTTC. Its translation is CATSSEGGDYGYTF. The rearrangement links TRBV15 to TRBJ1-2; maybe TRBD1 (6 bases). Between the trimmed V and J ends, which lost 5 bases and 3 bases, there was a span of 13 bases. The CDR3 contains 14 residues. Germline V CDR1 and CDR2: LNHNV, YYDKDF (reference sequence).

The chain couples TRBV29-1 to TRBJ1-2; D is possibly TRBD1 (5 bases). Germline assignment: CDR1 SQVTM and CDR2 ANQGSEA. CDR3 length equals 11 residues. CDR3 in amino acids: CSCQGGGGYTF. The CDR3 nucleotides read TGCAGTTGCCAGGGAGGTGGTGGCTACACCTTC.

This clone showed up just once. The CDR3, as DNA: TGTGCCAGCAGCTTACTTGGGACCGACAATGAGCAGTTCTTC. This codes for CASSLLGTDNEQFF. The chain uses TRBV11-3 and TRBJ2-1; either TRBD1 or TRBD2 may fit D (5 bases each). Germline assignment: CDR1 SGHNT and CDR2 YENEEA. The CDR3 has 14 residues. The V gene lost 2 bases and the J gene lost 5 bases, with 10 bases spanning the gap.

The rearrangement links TRBV6-5 to TRBJ2-3, with 14 bases that match TRBD2. The germline V gene encodes CDR1 MNHEY and CDR2 SVGAGI. The CDR3 covers 12 residues. Unmatched junction bases numbered 1, after V lost 4 bases and J lost 13 bases. The DNA of the CDR3 is TGTGCCAGCAGTTCGGGACTAGCGGGGGAGTATTTT. Protein product: CASSSGLAGEYF.

This clone was seen a few times. V gene TRBV24-1 combines with J gene TRBJ1-5; TRBD1 matches at 7 bases. The CDR3 is 16 amino acids. Looked up from germline, CDR1 is KGHDR and CDR2 is SFDVKD. V was clipped by 5 bases and J by 8 bases; unmatched bases: 14. The CDR3 region has the DNA TGTGCCACCAGTGCAGGGACAGTCGGCCCGCAAGAGCCCCAGCATTTT. It yields the protein CATSAGTVGPQEPQHF.

This chain connects TRBV5-4 to TRBJ1-3, with 7 bases lining up with TRBD1. Germline trimming cut 4 bases from V and 4 bases from J; bases unmatched to any gene: 8. This CDR3 spans 15 amino acids. Germline assignment: CDR1 SGHNT and CDR2 YYREEE (reference sequence). CDR3 in amino acids: CASSTRQGDGNTIYF. CDR3 nucleotides: TGTGCCAGCAGCACTCGACAGGGTGACGGAAACACCATATATTTT.

J is TRBJ1-5 and V is TRBV30; possible D gene TRBD1, 6 bases. Looked up from germline, CDR1 is GTSNPN and CDR2 is SVGIG (reference sequence). CDR3 length: 13 residues. V was pared by 4 bases and J by 3 bases, with 10 bases between. The CDR3 spells CAWTTGPNQPQHF. The CDR3 DNA follows: TGTGCCTGGACAACAGGGCCCAATCAGCCCCAGCATTTT.

Here the CDR3 DNA reads TGTGCCAGCTCACCAGCCCGGACAGGGGACTATGGCTACACCTTC. This gives the protein CASSPARTGDYGYTF. The V gene is TRBV18, the J gene TRBJ1-2, with 9 bases aligning to TRBD1. With V trimmed by 2 bases and J by 3 bases, 4 bases remained unmatched. The CDR3 consists of 15 residues. CDR1 KGHSH and CDR2 LQKENI come from the germline V gene. Full variable domain (remainder filled in from reference TRBV18 and TRBJ1-2): NAGVMQNPRHLVRRRGQEARLRCSPMKGHSHVYWYRQLPEEGLKFMVYLQKENIIDESGMPKERFSAEFPKEGPSILRIQQVVRGDSAAYFCASSPARTGDYGYTFGSGTRLTVV.

V gene TRBV7-2 combines with J gene TRBJ1-2; TRBD1 might be the D (6 bases). V was trimmed by 0 bases and J by 4 bases, leaving 9 bases between them. The CDR3 runs to 14 residues. Germline V lookup: CDR1 SGHTA, CDR2 FQGNSA. The CDR3 DNA is TGTGCCAGCAGCTTAGCCACAGGGACCTATGGCTACACCTTC. Its protein product is CASSLATGTYGYTF. The full variable domain, rest sourced from reference TRBV7-2 and TRBJ1-2, is GAGVSQSPSNKVTEKGKDVELRCDPISGHTALYWYRQSLGQGLEFLIYFQGNSAPDKSGLPSDRFSAERTGGSVSTLTIQRTQQEDSAVYLCASSLATGTYGYTFGSGTRLTVV.